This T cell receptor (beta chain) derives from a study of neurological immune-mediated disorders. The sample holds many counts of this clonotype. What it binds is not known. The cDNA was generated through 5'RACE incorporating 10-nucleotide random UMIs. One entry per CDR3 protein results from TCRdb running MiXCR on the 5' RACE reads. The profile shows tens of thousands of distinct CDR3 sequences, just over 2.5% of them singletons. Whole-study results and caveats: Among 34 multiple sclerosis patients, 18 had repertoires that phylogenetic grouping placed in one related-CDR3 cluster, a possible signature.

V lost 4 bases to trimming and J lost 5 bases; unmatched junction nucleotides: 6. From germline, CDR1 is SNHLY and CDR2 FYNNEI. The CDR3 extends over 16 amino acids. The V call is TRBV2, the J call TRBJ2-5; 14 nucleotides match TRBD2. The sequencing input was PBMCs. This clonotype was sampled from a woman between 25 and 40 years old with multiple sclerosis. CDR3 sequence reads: CASSGTSGRSWETQYF. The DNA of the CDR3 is TGTGCCAGCAGTGGGACTAGCGGGAGGAGCTGGGAGACCCAGTACTTC.